This T cell receptor beta chain was profiled in a study of T cells expressing NK-cell markers. Each CDR3 protein gets one entry in TCRdb, which reprocessed the 5' RACE reads and gives no DNA. This sample's table reports 300,000 to 500,000 distinct CDR3 sequences. This CDR3 spans 17 amino acids. The germline V gene has CDR1 SGHRS and CDR2 YFSETQ. The receptor comes from a woman between 50 and 59 years old in good health. This chain joins TRBV5-1 and TRBJ2-2; without DNA, the TCRdb call of TRBD2 cannot be checked. Material: blood T cells: a sorted CD56 or NKG2C T cell subset, CD4+ or CD8+ T cells, or bulk PBMC T cells (not recorded which). CDR3 in amino acids: CASSPPVGTTNTGELFF.